This TCR beta chain was profiled in a study of T cells in Graves' hyperthyroidism and ophthalmopathy. Trimming left V 2 bases short and J 1 base short, with 5 bases between. Germline values: CDR1 SGHTA, CDR2 FQGNSA. This CDR3 spans 14 amino acids. Researchers took RNA transcripts and amplified the TCR beta CDR3 regions from them. The TCR CDR3 was amplified in a first-round RT-PCR using the HTBI primer set. TCRdb analysed the multiplex PCR reads with MiXCR anew, one entry per CDR3 protein. This table has 330,000 or so distinct CDR3 sequences, roughly 20% appearing once. Orbital computed tomography, thyroid ultrasound, serum thyroxine and TRAb, and clinical symptoms together informed the diagnoses. This clonotype was seen many times. Its antigen remains unknown. Study outcomes and limitations: The majority of expanded thyroid clonotypes above 0.001 also appeared in blood.

This TCR derives from a woman between 40 and 55 years old with Graves' ophthalmopathy. The J gene is TRBJ2-2, the V gene TRBV7-2; D remains unclear. Sequenced input: blood. The CDR3 bases are TGTGCCAGCAGCTTAAGAGGGAACACCGGGGAGCTGTTTTTT. Residues: CASSLRGNTGELFF. The entire variable domain, with the rest obtained from reference TRBV7-2 and TRBJ2-2, is as follows: GAGVSQSPSNKVTEKGKDVELRCDPISGHTALYWYRQSLGQGLEFLIYFQGNSAPDKSGLPSDRFSAERTGGSVSTLTIQRTQQEDSAVYLCASSLRGNTGELFFGEGSRLTVL.